This TCR beta chain was recovered during a study of spatial heterogeneity in lung cancer. As for the study in general: Sequences of the beta chain were consistently detected in greater numbers than alpha-chain sequences. An average of more than ten raw reads was observed per unique TCR and UMI combination.

From the 5' RACE reads, TCRdb called clonotypes with MiXCR, one entry per CDR3 protein. The table includes under 80,000 distinct CDR3 sequences, roughly 6.4% detected once. Germline-derived CDR1 and CDR2 are MNHNS and SASEGT. The ends lost 1 base at V and 7 bases at J; junction bases unmatched: 4. The CDR3 totals 15 residues. The time point denotes: sample taken at primary tumor resection. The donor population consisted of more than 55 patients with untreated, early-stage non-small cell lung cancer. The authors sequenced whole RNA from tumor, nontumor lung or frozen PBMC without sorting. Specimen: PBMCs, collected at surgery. The chain uses TRBV6-1 and TRBJ1-6, with TRBD1 identical over 7 bases. The receptor was derived from a female donor with early-stage non-small cell lung cancer. The CDR3 sequence: CASSEVRGGNSPLHF. As DNA, the CDR3 is TGTGCCAGCAGTGAAGTAAGAGGGGGCAATTCACCCCTCCACTTT.